The 20 T cell receptor beta chains below all came from one sample that was sequenced in a study of blood T cell repertoires in COVID-19. TCRdb's copy holds only in-frame clones and misses some; the assay was immunoSEQ multiplex PCR. The sample lists about 300,000 clones; 85% to 90% were seen once. The specimen was PBMCs or T cells enriched from blood (not recorded which). All receptors come from a woman between 50 and 59 years old who had been exposed to COVID-19.

In this sample, this clone turned up a few times. The V call is TRBV28, the J call TRBJ2-7; 9 nucleotides agree with TRBD2. V shed 9 bases and J 0 bases; nucleotides not matched to a gene: 6. Germline V gives CDR1 MDHEN, CDR2 SYDVKM. CDR3 length equals 14 residues. The DNA for the CDR3 is TGTGCCAGTCTAAGCGGGGGGAGCTCCTACGAGCAGTACTTC. Its protein product is CASLSGGSSYEQYF.

The chain joins TRBV11-2 to TRBJ1-3; D gene ambiguous. V lost 1 base and J lost 3, with 10 bases in between. The germline gives CDR1 SGHAT, CDR2 FQNNGV. There are 15 residues in the CDR3. CDR3 protein: CASSLAVLIGNTIYF. Written as DNA, the CDR3 is TGTGCCAGCAGCTTAGCGGTGTTAATTGGAAACACCATATATTTT.

This chain uses TRBV30 with TRBJ2-7; D may be TRBD2 (6 bases). The CDR3 loop spans 11 amino acids. Trimming stripped 3 bases from V and 5 bases from J, with 8 bases between. Germline CDR1 and CDR2: GTSNPN and SVGIG (reference sequence). The CDR3 is CAWSGGDEQYF. The CDR3 DNA reads TGTGCCTGGAGCGGAGGGGACGAGCAGTACTTC.

The table lists this clone with a few counts. The chain is built from TRBV15 and TRBJ2-2; TRBD1 agrees at 10 bases. The V gene's germline CDR1 is LNHNV and CDR2 YYDKDF (reference sequence). The CDR3 consists of 16 residues. V trimming: 1 base; J trimming: 7 bases; junction bases outside the gene matches: 6. This chain's CDR3 is CATSRGGTGAFGELFF. In nucleotides, the CDR3 is TGTGCCACCAGCAGAGGTGGGACAGGGGCTTTCGGGGAGCTGTTTTTT.

The V gene is TRBV11-2, the J gene TRBJ1-5; the D is unclear. Deletions cut 0 bases from V and 0 bases from J, with 6 bases between. The CDR3 totals 15 residues. Looked up from germline, CDR1 is SGHAT and CDR2 is FQNNGV. The DNA of the CDR3 is TGTGCCAGCAGCTTAGATGGCAATAGCAATCAGCCCCAGCATTTT. Protein product: CASSLDGNSNQPQHF.

Notes on this clone: Distinct nucleotide sequences in the sample also encode this CDR3. The chain recombines TRBV18 with TRBJ2-7; 9 nucleotides match TRBD1. J gave up 5 bases and V 6 bases, and 5 bases lay outside the gene matches. Germline V lookup: CDR1 KGHSH, CDR2 LQKENI. The CDR3 covers 13 residues. This chain's CDR3 is CASSPGQGDEQYF. In DNA, the CDR3 is TGTGCCAGCTCCCCGGGACAGGGAGACGAGCAGTACTTC.

The V gene is TRBV28, the J gene TRBJ1-1; a possible D gene is TRBD1 (5 bases). The CDR3 totals 15 residues. Trimming shortened V by 2 bases and J by 1 base, and 11 bases separated the two germline ends. Germline CDR1 reads MDHEN; CDR2 reads SYDVKM. The DNA for the CDR3 is TGTGCCAGCAGTTTAAACAGGCCAACGAACACTGAAGCTTTCTTT. This gives the protein CASSLNRPTNTEAFF.

V gene TRBV9 combines with J gene TRBJ2-3; 9 bases fit TRBD2. Trimming at V came to 6 bases and at J to 4 bases, leaving 12 bases not matched to a gene. The CDR3 is 16 residues long. Germline assignment: CDR1 SGDLS and CDR2 YYNGEE. This chain's CDR3 is CASNLGHGGGADTQYF. CDR3 DNA: TGTGCCAGCAACCTAGGCCATGGCGGGGGGGCAGATACGCAGTATTTT.

V usage is TRBV6-2 or TRBV6-3 and J usage is TRBJ2-1; possible D gene TRBD1, 7 bases. Per the germline V gene, CDR1 is MNHEY and CDR2 is SVGEGT. With 2 bases removed from V and 5 bases from J, the gap between germline ends came to 22 bases. The length of the CDR3 is 18 residues. The CDR3 DNA reads as TGTGCCAGCAGTTACGATAGATTCCGCGGGACAGAGGACAATGAGCAGTTCTTC. It encodes CASSYDRFRGTEDNEQFF.

The V gene is TRBV10-3, the J gene TRBJ2-3; TRBD2 aligns across 8 bases. CDR1 is ENHRY, CDR2 SYGVKD, per germline. The CDR3 runs 17 residues. Germline trimming cut 2 bases from V and 2 bases from J; bases unmatched to any gene: 9. The CDR3 loop is CAISEGVAGSTTDTQYF. The CDR3 DNA is TGTGCCATCAGTGAGGGGGTAGCGGGGAGCACCACAGATACGCAGTATTTT.

The chain is built from TRBV5-1 and TRBJ2-3, with TRBD2 matching 9 bases. The CDR3 runs 16 residues. The junction had 12 bases not matched to a gene; V was cut back by 4 bases and J by 6 bases. Germline CDR1 reads SGHRS; CDR2 reads YFSETQ. The CDR3 is CASSPEGGGAKDTQYF. In DNA, the CDR3 is TGCGCCAGCAGCCCGGAGGGCGGGGGGGCAAAGGATACGCAGTATTTT.

The chain carries TRBV4-1 and TRBJ2-7, with D unresolved. This CDR3 has 12 residues. In germline, CDR1 is MGHRA, CDR2 YSYEKL. V lost 2 bases, J lost 5 bases, and 7 bases lay in between. In DNA, the CDR3 is TGCGCCAGCAGCCAATCGAGCCACGAGCAGTACTTC. Its protein is CASSQSSHEQYF.

The chain employs TRBV5-6 and TRBJ1-2; TRBD1 aligns across 10 bases. With 4 bases clipped from V and 3 bases from J, the junction kept 6 bases outside the gene matches. The CDR3 sequence is 15 residues long. Germline-derived CDR1 and CDR2 are SGHDT and YYEEEE. The chain's CDR3 is CASSNRDRGDYGYTF. CDR3 DNA: TGTGCCAGCAGCAACCGGGACAGGGGAGACTATGGCTACACCTTC.

CDR3 coding DNA: TGTGCCAGCAGTTACTCGAGGGGGCGCGAAGCTTTCTTT. It is translated as CASSYSRGREAFF. The rearrangement uses TRBV6-5 and TRBJ1-1; TRBD1 aligns across 7 bases. The CDR3 runs to 13 residues. With 0 bases clipped from V and 8 bases from J, the junction kept 3 bases outside the gene matches. CDR1 is MNHEY, CDR2 SVGAGI, per germline.

The chain combines TRBV2 with TRBJ2-2; 7 nucleotides match TRBD1. Per germline, CDR1 SNHLY and CDR2 FYNNEI. J was trimmed by 5 bases and V by 5 bases; bases with no gene match: 5. This CDR3 comprises 14 residues. DNA of the CDR3: TGTGCCAGCAGTCCGACAGGGAGTACCGGGGAGCTGTTTTTT. It specifies CASSPTGSTGELFF.

V and J are TRBV19 and TRBJ2-2; TRBD2 aligns across 11 bases. After removal of 4 bases from V and 1 base from J, the junction contained 2 bases not matched to a gene. Germline V gene data show CDR1 as LNHDA and CDR2 as SQIVND (reference sequence). This CDR3 spans 16 amino acids. The DNA for the CDR3 is TGTGCCAGTAGTACTGGACTAGCGGGGAACACCGGGGAGCTGTTTTTT. Its protein is CASSTGLAGNTGELFF.

The chain joins TRBV18 to TRBJ2-5; 9 bases match TRBD1. The CDR3 length is 16 residues. Trimming cost V 2 bases and J 5 bases; bases outside gene matches: 9. The germline V gene encodes CDR1 KGHSH and CDR2 LQKENI. The chain's CDR3 is CASSPLGTGIAETQYF. DNA of the CDR3: TGTGCCAGCTCACCATTGGGGACAGGGATTGCTGAGACCCAGTACTTC.

The J gene is TRBJ2-1, the V gene TRBV20-1, with 11 bases identical to TRBD1. The CDR3 consists of 15 residues. The J segment lost 7 bases and the V segment lost 3 bases, leaving 8 bases of the junction unmatched. Germline CDR1 DFQATT, CDR2 SNEGSKA (reference sequence). Here the CDR3 DNA reads TGCAGTGCTAGTGAAGGGACAGGGGGTTCTAATGAGCAGTTCTTC. Its translation is CSASEGTGGSNEQFF.

This chain joins TRBV5-6 and TRBJ1-5; D gene unclear. V lost 4 bases, J lost 4 bases, and 9 bases lay in between. The germline V gene has CDR1 SGHDT and CDR2 YYEEEE. The CDR3 has 13 residues. In DNA, the CDR3 is TGTGCCAGCAGCGGCGTCGGGAATCAGCCCCAGCATTTT. Protein: CASSGVGNQPQHF.

The chain recombines TRBV19 with TRBJ1-2; D is perhaps TRBD1 (6 bases). This CDR3 has 14 amino acids. Looked up from germline, CDR1 is LNHDA and CDR2 is SQIVND (reference sequence). Trimming pared 6 bases from V and 1 base from J, leaving 12 bases between. The CDR3 DNA is TGTGCCAGTAGAAATCAACAGGGTAACTATGGCTACACCTTC. Its translation is CASRNQQGNYGYTF. Drawing the rest from reference TRBV19 and TRBJ1-2, the complete variable domain is DGGITQSPKYLFRKEGQNVTLSCEQNLNHDAMYWYRQDPGQGLRLIYYSQIVNDFQKGDIAEGYSVSREKKESFPLTVTSAQKNPTAFYLCASRNQQGNYGYTFGSGTRLTVV.